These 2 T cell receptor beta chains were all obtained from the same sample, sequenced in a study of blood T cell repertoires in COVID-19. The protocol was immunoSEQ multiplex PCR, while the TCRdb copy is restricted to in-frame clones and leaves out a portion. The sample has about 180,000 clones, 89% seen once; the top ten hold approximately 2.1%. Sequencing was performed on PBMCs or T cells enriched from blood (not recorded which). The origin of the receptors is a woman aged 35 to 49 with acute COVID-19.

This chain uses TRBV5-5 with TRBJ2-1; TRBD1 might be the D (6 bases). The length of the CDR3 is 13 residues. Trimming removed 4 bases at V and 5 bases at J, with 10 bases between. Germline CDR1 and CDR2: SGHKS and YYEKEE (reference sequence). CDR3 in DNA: TGTGCCAGCAGCAGACAGGTTAACAATGAGCAGTTCTTC. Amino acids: CASSRQVNNEQFF.

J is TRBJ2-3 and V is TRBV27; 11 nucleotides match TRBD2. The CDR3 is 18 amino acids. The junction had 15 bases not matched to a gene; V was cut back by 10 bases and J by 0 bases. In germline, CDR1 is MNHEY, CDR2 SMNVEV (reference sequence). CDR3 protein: CATAPGLAASTSTDTQYF. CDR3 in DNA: TGTGCCACCGCTCCGGGACTAGCGGCCTCCACTAGCACAGATACGCAGTATTTT.